A single sample is the source of the 25 T cell receptor beta chains below, sequenced in a study of STAT5B mutations in CD4+ large granular lymphocyte leukemia (dated by TCRdb to 2021 to 2024). Libraries were made using the immunoSEQ multiplex PCR assay. In TCRdb, the immuneACCESS table is reduced to in-frame sequences with V and J assigned. These tables do not hold every clone; where another copy was compared, an unresolved V gene accounts for under half, and the others remain unexplained. In this sample the table shows 20,000 or so clones, around 79% of which occur a single time. The top ten clonotypes cover 0.35% to 0.5% of the sample. The sample comprised CD4+ T cells from blood buffy coats. These receptors all come from a human donor in good health.

V is TRBV19 and J is TRBJ2-7, with D perhaps given as TRBD1 or TRBD2 (5 bases each). This CDR3 is 15 amino acids long. The germline gives CDR1 LNHDA, CDR2 SQIVND (reference sequence). The V and J ends lost 2 bases and 5 bases respectively, with 16 bases between them. This chain's CDR3 is CASSIWDRRRDEQYF. The CDR3 DNA reads as TGTGCCAGTAGTATATGGGACCGCCGGCGGGACGAGCAGTACTTC.

The V gene is TRBV5-1, the J gene TRBJ1-2, with 7 bases fitting TRBD1. The V gene end was trimmed by 2 bases and the J gene end by 0 bases; junction bases not matched to a gene: 4. The CDR3 consists of 15 residues. CDR1 SGHRS and CDR2 YFSETQ come from the germline V gene. CDR3 residues: CASSFWTGPNYGYTF. CDR3 in DNA: TGCGCCAGCAGCTTCTGGACAGGTCCTAACTATGGCTACACCTTC.

V is TRBV27 and J is TRBJ2-3, with D possibly matching TRBD2 (5 bases). This CDR3 is 15 amino acids long. With 6 bases removed from V and 3 bases from J, the gap between germline ends came to 16 bases. The germline gives CDR1 MNHEY, CDR2 SMNVEV (reference sequence). CDR3 nucleotides: TGTGCCAGCAGCCCCACTAGGTGGAGAACAGATACGCAGTATTTT. Translated, it gives CASSPTRWRTDTQYF.

V and J are TRBV7-7 and TRBJ2-1; tentative D call: TRBD2 (5 bases). Germline V gene sequence: CDR1 SSHAT, CDR2 FNYEAQ (reference sequence). The length of the CDR3 is 13 residues. Trimming removed 2 bases from V and 9 bases from J, with 11 bases in between. CDR3 amino acids: CASSLSTGSEQFF. In DNA form, the CDR3 reads TGTGCCAGCAGCTTATCCACGGGAAGTGAGCAGTTCTTC.

V gene TRBV10-3 combines with J gene TRBJ2-3; D perhaps matches TRBD2 (7 bases). This CDR3 has 16 amino acids. Trimming stripped 6 bases from V and 4 bases from J, with 20 bases between. The germline gives CDR1 ENHRY, CDR2 SYGVKD. The CDR3 reads CAISDAREGVADTQYF. CDR3 in DNA: TGTGCCATCAGCGACGCGAGGGAGGGGGTGGCAGATACGCAGTATTTT.

The V call is TRBV7-2, the J call TRBJ1-1; 7 positions agree with TRBD1. The germline V gene encodes CDR1 SGHTA and CDR2 FQGNSA. This CDR3 spans 14 amino acids. V gave up 3 bases and J gave up 5 bases; unmatched junction bases: 6. Here the CDR3 reads CASSLGRGNTEAFF. The CDR3 nucleotides are TGTGCCAGCAGCTTGGGCAGGGGGAATACTGAAGCTTTCTTT.

The J gene is TRBJ2-1, the V gene TRBV7-8; 9 bases agree with TRBD2. V was clipped by 2 bases and J by 8 bases; unmatched bases: 7. The V gene's germline CDR1 is SGHVS and CDR2 FQNEAQ. CDR3 length: 15 residues. CDR3 residues: CASSLSLAGFDEQFF. In nucleotides, the CDR3 is TGTGCCAGCAGCTTAAGCCTAGCGGGATTCGATGAGCAGTTCTTC.

The chain couples TRBV6-6 to TRBJ2-3; 12 bases map to TRBD1. The CDR3 consists of 15 residues. V lost 6 bases to trimming and J lost 6 bases; unmatched junction nucleotides: 7. CDR1 and CDR2 from the germline V gene are MNHNY and SVGAGI (reference sequence). The CDR3 reads CASSGTGGAPDTQYF. CDR3 sequence (DNA): TGTGCCAGCAGCGGGACAGGGGGCGCCCCGGATACGCAGTATTTT.

This clone appeared a single time. The J gene is TRBJ2-7, the V gene TRBV10-3; 12 positions match TRBD2. J was trimmed by 1 base and V by 7 bases; bases with no gene match: 8. Germline CDR1 is ENHRY and CDR2 is SYGVKD. This CDR3 is built from 16 residues. In nucleotides, the CDR3 is TGTGCCATCACCGTAGCGACTAGCGGGGGTTCCTACGAGCAGTACTTC. This encodes CAITVATSGGSYEQYF.

CDR3 coding DNA: TGTGCCAGCACCTCACTCAACCGGGGGGGTCCCTACGAGCAGTACTTC. Its translation: CASTSLNRGGPYEQYF. The chain links TRBV28 to TRBJ2-7, with TRBD2 matching 8 bases. CDR1 is MDHEN and CDR2 is SYDVKM in the germline V gene. The CDR3 length is 16 residues. Losses at the gene ends were 7 bases for V and 2 bases for J; bases not matched to a gene: 13.

This clone occurred a few times. J is TRBJ1-2 and V is TRBV6-1; no definite D call. Deletions cut 3 bases from V and 10 bases from J, with 12 bases between. The CDR3 spans 12 residues. The germline V gene encodes CDR1 MNHNS and CDR2 SASEGT. The CDR3 DNA sequence: TGTGCCAGCAGTGATGGGTCAGCCTCCTACACCTTC. As protein: CASSDGSASYTF.

The chain joins TRBV28 to TRBJ2-7; maybe TRBD2 (6 bases). V lost 4 bases, J lost 0 bases, and 13 bases lay in between. Germline lookup yields CDR1 MDHEN and CDR2 SYDVKM. This CDR3 comprises 15 residues. The CDR3 sequence: CASSSDGRFSYEQYF. The CDR3 coding sequence is TGTGCCAGCAGTTCGGATGGGAGGTTCTCCTACGAGCAGTACTTC.

The chain is built from TRBV5-5 and TRBJ1-2, with D possibly matching TRBD1 (5 bases). The germline CDR1 and CDR2 sequences are SGHKS and YYEKEE (reference sequence). Trimming took 4 bases from V and 0 from J, leaving 13 bases between them. The CDR3 covers 15 residues. The CDR3 reads CASSLGTLANYGYTF. In nucleotides, the CDR3 is TGTGCCAGCAGCCTAGGGACGTTAGCTAACTATGGCTACACCTTC.

The chain combines TRBV6-5 with TRBJ2-2; D perhaps matches TRBD2 (5 bases). Between the trimmed V and J ends, which lost 6 bases and 1 base, there was a span of 12 bases. The CDR3 is 15 amino acids. In germline, CDR1 is MNHEY, CDR2 SVGAGI. CDR3 region: CASSRPGGNTGELFF. CDR3 coding DNA: TGTGCCAGCAGCCGCCCTGGAGGGAACACCGGGGAGCTGTTTTTT.

The V and J genes are TRBV7-2 and TRBJ2-3, with D possibly TRBD1 on 6 matching bases. The CDR3 contains 16 residues. The ends were cut back, 1 base at V and 5 bases at J, with 16 bases in the middle. Germline V lookup: CDR1 SGHTA, CDR2 FQGNSA. The CDR3 coding sequence is TGTGCCAGCAGCTTAGGGCAGGGGATTTGGGGAGATACGCAGTATTTT. Translation: CASSLGQGIWGDTQYF.

J is TRBJ2-7 and V is TRBV19; D assignment may be TRBD1 or TRBD2 (5 bases each). Trimming stripped 3 bases from V and 0 bases from J, with 21 bases between. Germline CDR1 and CDR2: LNHDA and SQIVND (reference sequence). The CDR3 consists of 18 residues. CDR3 sequence (DNA): TGTGCCAGTAGTATCGCCCATTTCCGGGACGGCGACTCCTACGAGCAGTACTTC. Its translation is CASSIAHFRDGDSYEQYF.

This clone was observed a handful of times. The chain is built from TRBV6-5 and TRBJ1-3; the match to TRBD1 covers 9 bases. Germline assignment: CDR1 MNHEY and CDR2 SVGAGI. The CDR3 totals 15 residues. V dropped 6 bases and J dropped 0; count of bases not matched to a gene: 3. CDR3 in amino acids: CASRNRGHSGNTIYF. The DNA for the CDR3 is TGTGCCAGCAGAAACAGGGGGCACTCTGGAAACACCATATATTTT.

CDR3 bases: TGCGCCAGCAGCCATTCCAGGGGCGCAAACTATGGCTACACCTTC. It translates to CASSHSRGANYGYTF. This chain links TRBV5-1 with TRBJ1-2; TRBD1 might be the D (6 bases). Germline V gene lookup returns CDR1 SGHRS and CDR2 YFSETQ. V was clipped by 4 bases and J by 2 bases, with 15 bases between them. This CDR3 contains 15 residues. Based on the CDR3 plus reference TRBV5-1 and TRBJ1-2, the full variable domain is KAGVTQTPRYLIKTRGQQVTLSCSPISGHRSVSWYQQTPGQGLQFLFEYFSETQRNKGNFPGRFSGRQFSNSRSEMNVSTLELGDSALYLCASSHSRGANYGYTFGSGTRLTVV.

J is TRBJ1-4 and V is TRBV28; D unclear. The CDR3 extends over 14 amino acids. V lost 3 bases to trimming and J lost 2 bases, with 7 bases between them. Germline V gene lookup returns CDR1 MDHEN and CDR2 SYDVKM. As DNA, the CDR3 is TGTGCCAGCAGTTTCTCAGAGACTAATGAAAAACTGTTTTTT. Its protein product is CASSFSETNEKLFF.

The V call is TRBV7-2, the J call TRBJ2-5, with D unresolved. The germline CDR1 and CDR2 sequences are SGHTA and FQGNSA. Trimming pared 5 bases from V and 5 bases from J, leaving 12 bases between. The CDR3 totals 13 residues. DNA of the CDR3: TGTGCCAGCAGCCTCTTAGGGTTGGAGACCCAGTACTTC. Its translation is CASSLLGLETQYF.

The gene calls are TRBV7-9 and TRBJ1-1, with 12 bases fitting TRBD1. V gave up 1 base and J gave up 3 bases; unmatched junction bases: 6. Germline V gives CDR1 SEHNR, CDR2 FQNEAQ (reference sequence). This CDR3 region has 17 residues. The CDR3 DNA reads as TGTGCCAGCAGCTTAGAAAGGGACAGGGGGCTTTACACTGAAGCTTTCTTT. Encoded protein: CASSLERDRGLYTEAFF.

The CDR3 protein is CASRGTGNGSPLHF. The CDR3, as DNA: TGTGCCAGCAGGGGGACAGGGAACGGATCACCCCTCCACTTT. V and J are TRBV19 and TRBJ1-6; 9 bases line up with TRBD1. Germline V gives CDR1 LNHDA, CDR2 SQIVND (reference sequence). Unmatched junction bases numbered 10, after V lost 9 bases and J lost 10 bases. The CDR3 contains 14 residues.

The chain links TRBV19 to TRBJ2-3; weak D call: TRBD2 (5 bases). There are 16 residues in the CDR3. The ends were cut back, 3 bases at V and 0 bases at J, with 13 bases in the middle. Germline CDR1 is LNHDA and CDR2 is SQIVND (reference sequence). CDR3 nucleotides: TGTGCCAGTAGTATGGTCGGCGGGCTTAGCACAGATACGCAGTATTTT. This gives the protein CASSMVGGLSTDTQYF. The whole variable domain, remainder taken from reference TRBV19 and TRBJ2-3, is DGGITQSPKYLFRKEGQNVTLSCEQNLNHDAMYWYRQDPGQGLRLIYYSQIVNDFQKGDIAEGYSVSREKKESFPLTVTSAQKNPTAFYLCASSMVGGLSTDTQYFGPGTRLTVL.

The J gene is TRBJ1-3, the V gene TRBV2; TRBD1 might be the D (5 bases). Between the trimmed V and J ends, which lost 6 bases and 0 bases, there was a span of 12 bases. The germline gives CDR1 SNHLY, CDR2 FYNNEI. This CDR3 comprises 15 residues. Here the CDR3 reads CASRVTATSGNTIYF. The CDR3 coding sequence is TGTGCCAGCAGGGTGACAGCAACCTCTGGAAACACCATATATTTT.

This clone has just one count. The V call is TRBV7-2, the J call TRBJ2-5; D is possibly TRBD1 (6 bases). The J call may be in error: the DNA end matches TRBJ2-7 better. The CDR3 has 13 amino acids. The V gene's germline CDR1 is SGHTA and CDR2 FQGNSA. CDR3 sequence reads: CASSLAGGSEQYF. The CDR3 DNA reads TGTGCCAGCAGCTTAGCTGGGGGCTCCGAGCAGTACTTC.